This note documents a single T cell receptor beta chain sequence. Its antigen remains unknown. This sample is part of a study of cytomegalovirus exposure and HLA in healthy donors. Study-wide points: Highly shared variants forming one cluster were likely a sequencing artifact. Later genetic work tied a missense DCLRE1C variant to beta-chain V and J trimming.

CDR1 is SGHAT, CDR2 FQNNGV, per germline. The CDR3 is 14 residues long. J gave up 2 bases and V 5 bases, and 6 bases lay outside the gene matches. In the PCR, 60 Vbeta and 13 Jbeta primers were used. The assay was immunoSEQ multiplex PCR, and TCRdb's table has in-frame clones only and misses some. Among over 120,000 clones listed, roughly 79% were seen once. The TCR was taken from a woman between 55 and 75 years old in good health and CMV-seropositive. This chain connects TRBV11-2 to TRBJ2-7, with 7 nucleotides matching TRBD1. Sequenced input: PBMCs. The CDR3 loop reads CASSRDRGTYEQYF. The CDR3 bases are TGTGCCAGCAGCCGGGACAGAGGCACCTACGAGCAGTACTTC.